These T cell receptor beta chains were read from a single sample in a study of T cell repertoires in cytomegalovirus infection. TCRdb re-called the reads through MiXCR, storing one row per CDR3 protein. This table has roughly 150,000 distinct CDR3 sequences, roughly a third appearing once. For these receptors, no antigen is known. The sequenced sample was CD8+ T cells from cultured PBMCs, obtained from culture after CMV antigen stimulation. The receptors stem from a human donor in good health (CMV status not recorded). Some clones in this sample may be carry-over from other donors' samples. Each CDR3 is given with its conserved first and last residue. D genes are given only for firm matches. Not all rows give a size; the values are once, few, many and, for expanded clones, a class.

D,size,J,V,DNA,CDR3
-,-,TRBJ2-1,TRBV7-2,TGTGCCAGCAGCTTGGGGGCGAATGAGCAGTTCTTC,CASSLGANEQFF
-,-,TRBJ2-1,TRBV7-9,TGTGCCAGCAGCTACTCCCACGGGGAGCAGTTCTTC,CASSYSHGEQFF
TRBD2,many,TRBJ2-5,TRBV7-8,TGTGCCAGCAGCTCGCGCCGACTAGCGGATTTCGCCTATAAAGAGACCCAGTACTTC,CASSSRRLADFAYKETQYF
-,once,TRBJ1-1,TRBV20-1,TGCAGTGCTAGCGCGGGGGGAGGGACTGAAGCTTTCTTT,CSASAGGGTEAFF
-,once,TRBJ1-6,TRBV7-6,TGTGCCAGCAGTCGCACGTCGACAGGCTATAATTCACCCCTCCACTTT,CASSRTSTGYNSPLHF
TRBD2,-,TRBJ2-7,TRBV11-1,TGTGCCAGCAGCTACGGCGGGGGGGCCTACGAGCAGTACTTC,CASSYGGGAYEQYF
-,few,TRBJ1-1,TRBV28,TGTGCCAGCAGAGCAGGACGGTTTTTCATGAACACTGAAGCTTTCTTT,CASRAGRFFMNTEAFF
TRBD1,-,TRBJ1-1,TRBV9,TGTGCCAGCGTAGGATTAACAGGGGTGAACACTGAAGCTTTCTTT,CASVGLTGVNTEAFF
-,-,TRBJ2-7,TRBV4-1,TGTGCCAGCAGCCAAGAAGGGGGGGGAAGTTACGAGCAGTACTTC,CASSQEGGGSYEQYF
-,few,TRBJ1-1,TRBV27,TGTGCCAGCAGCATATCCGGACCGCGCACTGAAGCTTTCTTT,CASSISGPRTEAFF
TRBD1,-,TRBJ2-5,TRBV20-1,TGCAGTGCTAGAGATCTGGGCAGGGGGCTGGAGACCCAGTACTTC,CSARDLGRGLETQYF
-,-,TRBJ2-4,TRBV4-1,TGCGCCAGCAGCCAAGATGCGGCTGGAGGGTTAAACATTCAGTACTTC,CASSQDAAGGLNIQYF
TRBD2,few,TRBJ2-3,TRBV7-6,TGTGCCAGCAGCTATCCGGCTAGCGGGGGGGCAGATACGCAGTATTTT,CASSYPASGGADTQYF
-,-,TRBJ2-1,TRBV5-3,TGTGCCAGCAGCCACTCGACAGGCAGCTCCTACAATGAGCAGTTCTTC,CASSHSTGSSYNEQFF
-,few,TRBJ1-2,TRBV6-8,TGTGCCAGCAGTTATACCACAGGGAACTATGGCTACACCTTC,CASSYTTGNYGYTF
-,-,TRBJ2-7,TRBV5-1,TGCGCCAGCTCAACTGACCCCAGCTCCTACGAGCAGTACTTC,CASSTDPSSYEQYF
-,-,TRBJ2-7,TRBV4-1,TGCGCCAGCAGCCGAGGGACTCTATGGTCCTACGAGCAGTACTTC,CASSRGTLWSYEQYF
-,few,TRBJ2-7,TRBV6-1,TGTGCCAGCAGAGACTTAAACGAGCAGTACTTC,CASRDLNEQYF
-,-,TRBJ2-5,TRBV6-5,TGTGCCAGCAGTTACTCTTCTAGCCAAGAGACCCAGTACTTC,CASSYSSSQETQYF
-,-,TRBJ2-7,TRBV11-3,TGTGCCAGCAGCTTAACCCCCCGGGGCGAGCAGTACTTC,CASSLTPRGEQYF
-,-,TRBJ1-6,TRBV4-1,TGCGCCAGCAGCCCTACAGGGACCAATTCACCCCTCCACTTT,CASSPTGTNSPLHF
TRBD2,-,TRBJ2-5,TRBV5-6,TGTGCCAGCAGCTTGGCCTTGACTAGCGGGGTAGAGACCCAGTACTTC,CASSLALTSGVETQYF
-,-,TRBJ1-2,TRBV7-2,TGTGCCAGCAGCTCGTCGAGCCTCGCATTGGTTGACTACACCTTC,CASSSSSLALVDYTF
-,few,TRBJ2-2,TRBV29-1,TGCAGCGTTCCCAGGGCTACCGGGGAGCTGTTTTTT,CSVPRATGELFF
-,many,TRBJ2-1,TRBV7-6,TGTGCCAGCAGCTTAAAGCGAACCTCCGAGCCGTTCTTC,CASSLKRTSEPFF
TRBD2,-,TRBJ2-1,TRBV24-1,TGTGCCACCAGTGAGGCGGGGGGGGACAATGAGCAGTTCTTC,CATSEAGGDNEQFF
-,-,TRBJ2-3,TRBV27,TGTGCCAGCAGTTTCCATGGAGGGGTTAGGCGCACAGATACGCAGTATTTT,CASSFHGGVRRTDTQYF
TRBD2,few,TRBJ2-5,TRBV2,TGTGCCAGCAGTGAAGGGGAGCGGGGGGCCGGGGAGACCCAGTACTTC,CASSEGERGAGETQYF
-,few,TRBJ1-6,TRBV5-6,TGTGCCAGCAGCGTGGACGACTATTCACCCCTCCACTTT,CASSVDDYSPLHF
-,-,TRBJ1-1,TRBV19,TGTGCCAGTAGTATAGGCGGCAGGGGTGGGACTGAAGCTTTCTTT,CASSIGGRGGTEAFF
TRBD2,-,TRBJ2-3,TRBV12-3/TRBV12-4,TGTGCCAGCAGTTCCCGTTTGCGGGGGAAGGGCACAGATACGCAGTATTTT,CASSSRLRGKGTDTQYF
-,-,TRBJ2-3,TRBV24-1,TGTGCCACCAGCGGGGGTTTCACAGATACGCAGTATTTT,CATSGGFTDTQYF
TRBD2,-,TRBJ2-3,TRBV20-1,TGCAGTGGCAGAGGGGTGGCGGGGGGTAATCTAGCTACAGATACGCAGTATTTT,CSGRGVAGGNLATDTQYF
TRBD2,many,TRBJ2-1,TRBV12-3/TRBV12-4,TGTGCCAGCAGTTTAGCCCTAGCGGGACCCTACAATGAGCAGTTCTTC,CASSLALAGPYNEQFF
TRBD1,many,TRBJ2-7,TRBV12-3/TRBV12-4,TGTGCCAGCAGTTTATGGGGACAGGGATCCGTAGGAGAGCAGTACTTC,CASSLWGQGSVGEQYF
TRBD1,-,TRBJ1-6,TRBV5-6,TGTGCCAGCAGCTTGGACACGGGAGGGGGCTCACCCCTCCACTTT,CASSLDTGGGSPLHF
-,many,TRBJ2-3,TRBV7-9,TGTGCCAGCAGTGGGGAAGGGGGGCGTAGAGTCGCAGATACGCAGTATTTT,CASSGEGGRRVADTQYF
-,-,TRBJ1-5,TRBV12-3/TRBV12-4,TGTGCCAGCAGCCCCGCAGGGCGGCCCCAGCATTTT,CASSPAGRPQHF
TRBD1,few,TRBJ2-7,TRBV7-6,TGTGCCAGCAGCCCCCTACAGGGGGCTTTTTACGAGCAGTACTTC,CASSPLQGAFYEQYF
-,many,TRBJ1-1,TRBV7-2,TGTGCCAGCAGCTCAGCGGGTAACACTGAAGCTTTCTTT,CASSSAGNTEAFF
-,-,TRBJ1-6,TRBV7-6,TGTGCCAGCAGCCTCACGGGGGGGGGCGATGATTCACCCCTCCACTTT,CASSLTGGGDDSPLHF
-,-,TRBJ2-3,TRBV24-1,TGTGCCACCGGGCAGACCACAGATACGCAGTATTTT,CATGQTTDTQYF
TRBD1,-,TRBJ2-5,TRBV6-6,TGTGCCAGCAACCACAGGGGGCGGGAGACCCAGTACTTC,CASNHRGRETQYF
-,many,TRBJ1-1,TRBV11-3,TGTGCCAGCAGCCAAACGGGGCTGAACACTGAAGCTTTCTTT,CASSQTGLNTEAFF
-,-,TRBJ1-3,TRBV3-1,TGTGCCAGCAGCCAGTCCCTCTACCCTGGAAACACCATATATTTT,CASSQSLYPGNTIYF
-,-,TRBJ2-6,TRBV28,TGTGCCAGCAGTTTTGGAGGGGGGGCCAACGTCCTGACTTTC,CASSFGGGANVLTF
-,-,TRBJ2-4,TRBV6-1,TGTGCCAGCACCCAAGGACAGCCAAACATTCAGTACTTC,CASTQGQPNIQYF
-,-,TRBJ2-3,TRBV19,TGTGCCAGTTCCGAGGGGGAGGTAGATACGCAGTATTTT,CASSEGEVDTQYF
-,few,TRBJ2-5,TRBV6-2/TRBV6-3,TGTGCCAGCAGTTACCACCAAGAGACCCAGTACTTC,CASSYHQETQYF